This is a list of T cell receptor beta chains from one sample in a study of Ad26.COV2.S vaccination and SARS-CoV-2 variants. This table comes from immunoSEQ multiplex PCR, and its TCRdb copy is limited to in-frame clones, with some not included. Of under 95,000 clones listed, under 90% are singletons. The starting material was peripheral blood, obtained after recovery from COVID-19. All receptors derive from a human donor who had recovered from COVID-19. The CDR3 runs from the conserved cysteine through the conserved F or W. D genes are given only for firm matches. Only part of the rows carry a size: once, few, many, or a class if the clone is expanded.

clone size: .; V gene: TRBV5-1; J gene: TRBJ2-7; D gene: .; CDR3 protein: CASSLTSSEQYF; CDR3 DNA: TGCGCCAGCAGCCTGACAAGTAGTGAGCAGTACTTC
clone size: .; V gene: TRBV18; J gene: TRBJ2-3; D gene: TRBD1; CDR3 protein: CASSLGTGGSTDTQYF; CDR3 DNA: TGTGCCAGCTCACTCGGGACAGGCGGCTCGACAGATACGCAGTATTTT
clone size: .; V gene: TRBV27; J gene: TRBJ2-2; D gene: .; CDR3 protein: CASTRSTGELFF; CDR3 DNA: TGTGCCAGCACTAGGTCTACCGGGGAGCTGTTTTTT
clone size: .; V gene: TRBV6-5; J gene: TRBJ2-1; D gene: .; CDR3 protein: CASMRGSSYNEQFF; CDR3 DNA: TGTGCCAGCATGAGAGGGAGCTCCTACAATGAGCAGTTCTTC
clone size: .; V gene: TRBV7-9; J gene: TRBJ2-7; D gene: TRBD1; CDR3 protein: CASSLGSGTGGAQQYF; CDR3 DNA: TGTGCCAGCAGCTTAGGATCGGGCACAGGGGGCGCGCAGCAGTACTTC
clone size: .; V gene: TRBV28; J gene: TRBJ1-5; D gene: .; CDR3 protein: CASNRGGSSNQPQHF; CDR3 DNA: TGTGCCAGCAACCGTGGGGGGTCGAGCAATCAGCCCCAGCATTTT
clone size: .; V gene: TRBV7-9; J gene: TRBJ2-7; D gene: .; CDR3 protein: CASSLYSSYEQYF; CDR3 DNA: TGTGCCAGCAGCTTGTACAGCTCCTACGAGCAGTACTTC
clone size: .; V gene: TRBV18; J gene: TRBJ2-7; D gene: TRBD1; CDR3 protein: CASTDGTGVREQYF; CDR3 DNA: TGTGCCAGCACCGATGGGACAGGGGTTCGCGAGCAGTACTTC
clone size: .; V gene: TRBV6-1; J gene: TRBJ2-7; D gene: .; CDR3 protein: CASSERRGIDHEQYF; CDR3 DNA: TGTGCCAGCAGTGAAAGGAGGGGGATAGACCACGAGCAGTACTTC
clone size: .; V gene: TRBV21-1; J gene: TRBJ2-1; D gene: .; CDR3 protein: CASSNRLEREKAYNEQFF; CDR3 DNA: TGTGCCAGCAGCAATAGGTTAGAGCGGGAGAAAGCCTACAATGAGCAGTTCTTC
clone size: .; V gene: TRBV10-3; J gene: TRBJ1-1; D gene: TRBD1; CDR3 protein: CAISVRAGGEGAFF; CDR3 DNA: TGTGCCATCAGTGTGAGGGCAGGGGGTGAAGGAGCTTTCTTT
clone size: few; V gene: TRBV5-1; J gene: TRBJ1-2; D gene: TRBD1; CDR3 protein: CASIPRDREGGYTF; CDR3 DNA: TGCGCCAGCATACCCCGGGACAGGGAAGGAGGCTACACCTTC
clone size: .; V gene: TRBV27; J gene: TRBJ1-1; D gene: .; CDR3 protein: CASSLGAAGVGEAFF; CDR3 DNA: TGTGCCAGCAGTTTAGGTGCGGCTGGGGTAGGTGAAGCTTTCTTT
clone size: few; V gene: TRBV11-1; J gene: TRBJ2-1; D gene: TRBD2; CDR3 protein: CASSLSSGFNNEQFF; CDR3 DNA: TGTGCCAGCAGCTTATCTAGCGGCTTTAACAATGAGCAGTTCTTC